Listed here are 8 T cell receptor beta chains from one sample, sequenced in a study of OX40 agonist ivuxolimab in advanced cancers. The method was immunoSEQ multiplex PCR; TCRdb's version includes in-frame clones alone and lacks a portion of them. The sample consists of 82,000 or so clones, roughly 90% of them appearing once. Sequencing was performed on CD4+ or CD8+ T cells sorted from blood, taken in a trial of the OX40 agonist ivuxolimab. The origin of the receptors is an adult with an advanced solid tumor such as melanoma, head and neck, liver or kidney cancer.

The CDR3 bases are TGTGCCAGCAGGCCAACGGGACAGGGGGCACCCGGGGAGCTGTTTTTT. Its protein is CASRPTGQGAPGELFF. The chain combines TRBV28 with TRBJ2-2, with TRBD1 identical over 12 bases. Unmatched junction bases numbered 8, after V lost 6 bases and J lost 6 bases. CDR3 length: 16 residues. CDR1 MDHEN and CDR2 SYDVKM come from the germline V gene.

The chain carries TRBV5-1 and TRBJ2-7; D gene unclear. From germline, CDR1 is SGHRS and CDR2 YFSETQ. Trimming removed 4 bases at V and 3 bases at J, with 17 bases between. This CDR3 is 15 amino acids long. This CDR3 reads CASSPLRADYYEQYF. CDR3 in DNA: TGCGCCAGCAGCCCCCTCCGGGCCGATTACTACGAGCAGTACTTC. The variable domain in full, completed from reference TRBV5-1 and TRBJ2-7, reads KAGVTQTPRYLIKTRGQQVTLSCSPISGHRSVSWYQQTPGQGLQFLFEYFSETQRNKGNFPGRFSGRQFSNSRSEMNVSTLELGDSALYLCASSPLRADYYEQYFGPGTRLTVT.

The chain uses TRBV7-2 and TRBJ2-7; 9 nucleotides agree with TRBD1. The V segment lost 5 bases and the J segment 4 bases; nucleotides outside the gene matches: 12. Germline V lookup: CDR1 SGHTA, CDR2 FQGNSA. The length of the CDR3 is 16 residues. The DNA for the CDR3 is TGTGCCAGCAGCGAATGGACAGGGGCGTCCCCATACGAGCAGTACTTC. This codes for CASSEWTGASPYEQYF.

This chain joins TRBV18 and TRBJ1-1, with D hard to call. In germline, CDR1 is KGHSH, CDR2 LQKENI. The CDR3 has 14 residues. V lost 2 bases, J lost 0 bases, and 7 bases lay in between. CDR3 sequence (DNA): TGTGCCAGCTCACCAGACGGGTTGAACACTGAAGCTTTCTTT. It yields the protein CASSPDGLNTEAFF.

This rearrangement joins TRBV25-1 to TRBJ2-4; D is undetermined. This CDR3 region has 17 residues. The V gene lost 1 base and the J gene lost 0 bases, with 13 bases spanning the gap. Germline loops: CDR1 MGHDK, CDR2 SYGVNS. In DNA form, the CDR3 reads TGTGCCAGCAGTGAATCTGGTAGTCCGCTAGCCAAAAACATTCAGTACTTC. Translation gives CASSESGSPLAKNIQYF.

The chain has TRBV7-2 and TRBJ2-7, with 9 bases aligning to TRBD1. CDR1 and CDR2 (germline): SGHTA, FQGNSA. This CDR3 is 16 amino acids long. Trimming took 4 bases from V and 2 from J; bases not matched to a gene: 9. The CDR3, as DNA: TGTGCCAGCAGCTACCGGTCGGGACAGGGTACCTACGAGCAGTACTTC. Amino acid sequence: CASSYRSGQGTYEQYF.

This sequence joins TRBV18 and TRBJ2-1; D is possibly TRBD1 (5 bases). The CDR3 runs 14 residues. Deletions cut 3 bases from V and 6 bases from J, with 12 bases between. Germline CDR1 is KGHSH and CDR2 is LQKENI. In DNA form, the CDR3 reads TGTGCCAGCTCACCTGGGGCCCAGGGCAATGAGCAGTTCTTC. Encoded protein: CASSPGAQGNEQFF.

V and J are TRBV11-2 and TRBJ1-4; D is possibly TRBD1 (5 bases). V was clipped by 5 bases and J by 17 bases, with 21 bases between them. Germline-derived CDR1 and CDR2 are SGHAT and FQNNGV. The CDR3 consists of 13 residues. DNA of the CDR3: TGTGCCAGCAGCCAACCGACGCTGAGGACATTCTTTTTT. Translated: CASSQPTLRTFFF. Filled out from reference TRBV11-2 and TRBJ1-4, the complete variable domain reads EAGVAQSPRYKIIEKRQSVAFWCNPISGHATLYWYQQILGQGPKLLIQFQNNGVVDDSQLPKDRFSAERLKGVDSTLKIQPAKLEDSAVYLCASSQPTLRTFFFGSGTQLSVL.